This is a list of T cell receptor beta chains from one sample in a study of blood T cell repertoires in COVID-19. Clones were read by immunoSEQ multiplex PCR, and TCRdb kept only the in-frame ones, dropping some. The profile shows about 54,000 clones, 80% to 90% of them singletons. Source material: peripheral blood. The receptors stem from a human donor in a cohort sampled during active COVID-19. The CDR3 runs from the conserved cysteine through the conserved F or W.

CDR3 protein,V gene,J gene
CASSLEAGGNPSGELFF,TRBV7-2,TRBJ2-2
CASSGTGTGEAKNIQYF,TRBV10-1,TRBJ2-4
CASSPLPRTSGGQTDTQYF,TRBV18,TRBJ2-3
CASSSPGQGAREQFF,TRBV6-5,TRBJ2-1
CASARTIGTGGETQYF,TRBV4-1,TRBJ2-5
CASSLDGTDSYEQYF,TRBV5-1,TRBJ2-7
CASSDLRTGVNSPLHF,TRBV9,TRBJ1-6
CASSLVGRGNTEAFF,TRBV7-2,TRBJ1-1
CASSTQGRGNYEQYF,TRBV19,TRBJ2-7
CASFPLKGKGHEQFF,TRBV27,TRBJ2-1
CASSPRELGPAGANVLTF,TRBV27,TRBJ2-6
CASSKAGGAKTQYF,TRBV21-1,TRBJ2-5
CASSQAPVAGDTDTQYF,TRBV3-1/TRBV3-2,TRBJ2-3
CASSPGLAPPDTQYF,TRBV6-5,TRBJ2-3
CASSSNRDSRSPLHF,TRBV7-2,TRBJ1-6